Shown below are 14 T cell receptor beta chains from a single sample sequenced in a study of OX40 agonist ivuxolimab in advanced cancers. TCRdb's copy holds only in-frame clones and misses some; the assay was immunoSEQ multiplex PCR. The table lists 20,000 to 25,000 clones, more than 65% of them singletons. This specimen consisted of CD4+ or CD8+ T cells sorted from blood, obtained in a trial of the OX40 agonist ivuxolimab. Receptors originate from an adult with an advanced solid tumor such as melanoma, head and neck, liver or kidney cancer.

The chain combines TRBV19 with TRBJ1-4; no reliable D call. This CDR3 has 13 amino acids. Trimming cost V 5 bases and J 8 bases, with 12 bases left between them. The germline V gene has CDR1 LNHDA and CDR2 SQIVND (reference sequence). The CDR3 reads CASSPLTGEKLFF. The DNA of the CDR3 is TGTGCCAGTAGTCCATTGACGGGGGAAAAACTGTTTTTT.

The rearrangement joins TRBV5-1 to TRBJ2-7; perhaps TRBD1 as D (5 bases). CDR3 length: 17 amino acids. CDR1 is SGHRS and CDR2 is YFSETQ in the germline V gene. V was cut by 4 bases and J by 1 base, with 21 bases left in between. The CDR3 DNA follows: TGCGCCAGCAGCCTGGGGCCTTCCGCAGGGAAATCCTACGAGCAGTACTTC. Translating gives CASSLGPSAGKSYEQYF.

The chain has TRBV4-1 and TRBJ1-5; 8 bases are a match to TRBD1. Trimming took 6 bases from V and 9 from J; bases not matched to a gene: 16. The CDR3 has 16 amino acids. The germline CDR1 and CDR2 sequences are MGHRA and YSYEKL. CDR3: CASRKESGQAFWPQHF. CDR3 nucleotide sequence: TGCGCCAGCAGGAAAGAATCGGGACAGGCATTTTGGCCCCAGCATTTT.

The J gene is TRBJ2-1, the V gene TRBV6-4, with 10 bases identical to TRBD2. Germline trimming cut 6 bases from V and 7 bases from J; bases unmatched to any gene: 9. The germline V gene encodes CDR1 MRHNA and CDR2 SNTAGT. The CDR3 extends over 15 amino acids. The CDR3 sequence is CASSSEAGGPNEQFF. CDR3 DNA: TGTGCCAGCAGCAGTGAAGCGGGGGGGCCGAATGAGCAGTTCTTC.

This sequence joins TRBV15 and TRBJ2-3; unclear D gene. Germline V gene sequence: CDR1 LNHNV, CDR2 YYDKDF (reference sequence). The CDR3 runs 13 residues. Between the trimmed V and J ends, which lost 7 bases and 1 base, there was a span of 9 bases. In DNA, the CDR3 is TGTGCCACCAACTTAGGCGGCACAGATACGCAGTATTTT. Amino acids: CATNLGGTDTQYF.

This chain uses TRBV11-1 with TRBJ2-7; possibly TRBD1 or TRBD2 for D (5 bases each). Trimming shortened V by 1 base and J by 3 bases, and 19 bases separated the two germline ends. CDR3 length equals 17 residues. CDR1 is SGHAT, CDR2 FQDESV, per germline (reference sequence). CDR3: CASSLVALVWDHYEQYF. The CDR3 region has the DNA TGTGCCAGCAGCTTAGTGGCCCTAGTTTGGGACCACTACGAGCAGTACTTC.

This chain links TRBV9 with TRBJ2-3; TRBD1 matches 11 bases. CDR1 and CDR2 from the germline V gene are SGDLS and YYNGEE. Trimming removed 3 bases from V and 7 bases from J; junction bases left unmatched: 19. This CDR3 contains 19 residues. The chain's CDR3 is CASSGPGEAGQGVRNTQYF. In DNA, the CDR3 is TGTGCCAGCAGCGGACCCGGGGAAGCGGGACAGGGGGTCAGAAATACGCAGTATTTT.

This chain connects TRBV21-1 to TRBJ1-1; the D call in the table, TRBD1, was not verified against the DNA. TRBV21-1 is classified as a pseudogene. This CDR3 is built from 16 residues. CDR3 in amino acids: CASSPAVNGANTEAFF. The CDR3 DNA reads as TGTGCCAGCAGCCCCGCCGTGAATGGGGCCAACACTGAAGCTTTCTTT.

The rearrangement links TRBV9 to TRBJ2-2; no clear D gene. Deletions cut 3 bases from V and 6 bases from J, with 9 bases between. The CDR3 is 13 residues long. Germline lookup yields CDR1 SGDLS and CDR2 YYNGEE. The CDR3 coding sequence is TGTGCCAGCAGCGCCCGACCTGCCGGGGAGCTGTTTTTT. Translated: CASSARPAGELFF.

The V call is TRBV7-9, the J call TRBJ2-7, with 7 bases fitting TRBD1. The CDR3 is made up of 13 amino acids. The V gene end was trimmed by 7 bases and the J gene end by 9 bases; junction bases not matched to a gene: 12. Germline-derived CDR1 and CDR2 are SEHNR and FQNEAQ (reference sequence). As DNA, the CDR3 is TGTGCCAGCACCCCGGGCAGAGCAGGGGGGCAGTACTTC. It yields the protein CASTPGRAGGQYF.

The chain couples TRBV15 to TRBJ1-5, with 8 positions matching TRBD1. This CDR3 has 14 amino acids. The V and J ends lost 4 bases and 5 bases, in that order; junction bases with no gene match: 4. The germline gives CDR1 LNHNV, CDR2 YYDKDF (reference sequence). The CDR3 is CATSNTGGDQPQHF. Here the CDR3 DNA reads TGTGCCACCAGCAACACAGGGGGGGATCAGCCCCAGCATTTT.

The V and J genes are TRBV18 and TRBJ1-1, with a weak D call TRBD1 (5 bases). CDR3 length: 13 residues. Germline CDR1 reads KGHSH; CDR2 reads LQKENI. V lost 3 bases, J lost 5 bases, and 10 bases lay in between. The CDR3 DNA reads as TGTGCCAGCTCACCGGGGACGGAAACTGAAGCTTTCTTT. Its protein is CASSPGTETEAFF.

The chain employs TRBV6-1 and TRBJ1-6; TRBD1 might be the D (5 bases). This CDR3 is 15 amino acids long. Germline V gene lookup returns CDR1 MNHNS and CDR2 SASEGT. The V and J ends lost 2 bases and 5 bases respectively, with 10 bases between them. This CDR3 is CASSESGRNNSPLHF. The CDR3 DNA reads as TGTGCCAGCAGTGAATCGGGACGGAATAATTCACCCCTCCACTTT.

The CDR3, as DNA: TGTGCCAGCAGTTACTCGGTCCAGGAGACCCAGTACTTC. Residues: CASSYSVQETQYF. The chain recombines TRBV6-5 with TRBJ2-5; the D is unclear. This CDR3 has 13 amino acids. Germline lookup yields CDR1 MNHEY and CDR2 SVGAGI. V shed 0 bases and J shed 5 bases, with 7 bases lying between them.